Listed below are T cell receptor beta chains from one sample, sequenced in a study of siplizumab effects on memory and regulatory T cells. Repertoires were generated with immunoSEQ multiplex PCR, while TCRdb's copy carries only in-frame clones and drops some. The sample yields some 100,000 clones, around 95% seen once. Sample: naive CD4+ T cells sorted from blood. The receptors here all came from a human donor in good health. The conserved cysteine and the conserved F or W are not part of the CDR3 here.

v_gene	j_gene	CDR3aa
TRBV5-5	TRBJ1-6	ASTFDRGVLH
TRBV19	TRBJ1-2	ASSILREGYGYT
TRBV9	TRBJ2-7	ASSTFSGPLYEQY
TRBV6-1	TRBJ2-5	ASAGQLQETQY
TRBV28	TRBJ2-7	ASSLLAGGDYEQY
TRBV7-9	TRBJ2-7	ASSSYRGLIEQY
TRBV19	TRBJ1-6	ASSLQGWGSPLH
TRBV5-1	TRBJ1-1	ASDPPPGHHGDTEAF
TRBV30	TRBJ2-1	AWSVSQGDNEQF
TRBV4-1	TRBJ2-7	ASSQHSGRDRGYEQY
TRBV18	TRBJ2-1	ASSSASRYSYNEQF
TRBV27	TRBJ2-1	ASSLSIGRSSYNEQF
TRBV7-9	TRBJ2-5	ASSWDSRETQY
TRBV5-4	TRBJ2-3	ASSSLALGDTQY
TRBV5-5	TRBJ1-2	ASSLVPLPMGYT
TRBV19	TRBJ2-1	ASSPQGGLGEQF
TRBV5-4	TRBJ1-3	ASSQDKGDTGNTIY
TRBV20-1	TRBJ2-2	SARGPGELF
TRBV19	TRBJ2-1	ASAPWGLAENEQF
TRBV7-9	TRBJ1-2	ASSLPDRGRYGYT
TRBV25-1	TRBJ2-3	ASSNLDRRTDTQY
TRBV6-5	TRBJ1-1	ASSITPGLLEAF
TRBV28	TRBJ1-2	ASSVGGGGGYT
TRBV28	TRBJ1-2	ASSLSPGPRGYT
TRBV7-9	TRBJ2-7	ASSSIRGGHEQY
TRBV9	TRBJ2-6	ASSSEAGANVLT
TRBV20-1	TRBJ2-3	SATTSGGWY
TRBV28	TRBJ2-2	ASTGNPGELF
TRBV4-1	TRBJ2-5	ASSQDPAGGVSETQY
TRBV28	TRBJ1-3	ASSLWARGISGNTIY
TRBV11-1	TRBJ1-1	ASSPAQGRAVVTAF
TRBV5-6	TRBJ2-5	ASSDRGGGETQY
TRBV30	TRBJ1-5	AWARMSGQPQH
TRBV7-5	TRBJ2-2	VRSLGTGELF
TRBV18	TRBJ1-2	ASSLRQNYGYT
TRBV18	TRBJ2-7	ASSPGVSGRGGHFEQY
TRBV30	TRBJ1-1	AQSRGQNTEAF
TRBV6-6	TRBJ1-2	ASSYSWDRNYGYT
TRBV12-5	TRBJ2-7	ASGLDPGQGRTYEQY
TRBV9	TRBJ2-5	ASSTSGGALETQY
TRBV19	TRBJ2-3	ASTAQGARGTDTQY
TRBV5-1	TRBJ1-1	ASSMNTEAF
TRBV11-3	TRBJ2-3	ASSPLIGTQY
TRBV28	TRBJ1-4	ASTYLNRGPGGNEKLF
TRBV10-3	TRBJ2-3	AISEDPTDTQY
TRBV15	TRBJ2-2	ATSRRQGGFQGELF
TRBV2	TRBJ2-7	ASRFQEAGQY
TRBV30	TRBJ2-1	AWSVQGNEQF
TRBV15	TRBJ2-5	ATSRGTQQETQY
TRBV27	TRBJ1-2	ASSLRGPDYGYT
TRBV29-1	TRBJ2-7	SVESASYEQY
TRBV7-2	TRBJ1-1	ASSLVGGRHTEAF
TRBV19	TRBJ1-5	ASSTKAVHKNQPQH
TRBV30	TRBJ1-2	AWGTGGDGYT